A single sample is the source of the 12 T cell receptor beta chains below, sequenced in a study of shared clonotypes between healthy human individuals. The table came from immunoSEQ multiplex PCR; TCRdb's copy has only in-frame clones and leaves some out. Of roughly 2.5 million clones detected, about 92% appear once; the ten largest clones hold roughly 0.14%. The specimen was naive CD4+ T cells sorted from blood. Stated subset: CD45RA+ positively selected. Source of these receptors: a man aged 18 to 29 in good health.

The chain joins TRBV23-1 to TRBJ2-1; 7 nucleotides align to TRBD1. TRBV23-1 is an ORF, with its function uncertain. The J segment lost 5 bases and the V segment lost 4 bases, leaving 20 bases of the junction unmatched. The CDR3 spans 19 residues. CDR3 loop: CASSRLTGQGDPSDNEQFF. Written as DNA, the CDR3 is TGCGCCAGCAGTCGCCTAACCGGGCAGGGGGATCCCTCGGACAATGAGCAGTTCTTC.

The V gene is TRBV18, the J gene TRBJ1-3; no definite D call. The ends were cut back, 7 bases at V and 1 base at J, with 11 bases in the middle. The CDR3 is 14 amino acids. CDR1 KGHSH and CDR2 LQKENI come from the germline V gene. CDR3 residues: CASFRTQSGNTIYF. CDR3 bases: TGTGCCAGCTTCCGGACTCAATCTGGAAACACCATATATTTT.

The J gene is TRBJ2-5, the V gene TRBV10-3, with TRBD2 matching 7 bases. Trimming took 2 bases from V and 9 from J; bases not matched to a gene: 9. CDR1 is ENHRY, CDR2 SYGVKD, per germline. The CDR3 loop spans 14 amino acids. The CDR3 DNA is TGTGCCATCAGTGAGGTCGACCTGGGAGGGGCCCAGTACTTC. Translating it yields CAISEVDLGGAQYF.

The genes are TRBV2 and TRBJ2-2, with a tentative D call TRBD2 (5 bases). Looked up from germline, CDR1 is SNHLY and CDR2 is FYNNEI. There are 15 residues in the CDR3. V gave up 1 base and J gave up 1 base, with 7 bases separating them. CDR3 DNA sequence: TGTGCCAGCAGTGAAGTTAGCGTGAACACCGGGGAGCTGTTTTTT. Amino acid sequence: CASSEVSVNTGELFF.

This sequence joins TRBV5-1 and TRBJ1-2; no reliable D call. The CDR3 consists of 15 residues. Germline loops: CDR1 SGHRS, CDR2 YFSETQ. Trimming pared 1 base from V and 13 bases from J, leaving 23 bases between. This CDR3 reads CASSLSFGPDFGCTF. The CDR3 coding sequence is TGCGCCAGCAGCTTGAGTTTCGGGCCTGACTTCGGGTGCACCTTC. Based on the CDR3 plus reference TRBV5-1 and TRBJ1-2, the full variable domain is KAGVTQTPRYLIKTRGQQVTLSCSPISGHRSVSWYQQTPGQGLQFLFEYFSETQRNKGNFPGRFSGRQFSNSRSEMNVSTLELGDSALYLCASSLSFGPDFGCTFGSGTRLTVV.

The chain carries TRBV10-3 and TRBJ2-2, with 7 bases matching TRBD1. With 9 bases clipped from V and 4 bases from J, the junction kept 8 bases outside the gene matches. The CDR3 is 14 residues long. Germline-derived CDR1 and CDR2 are ENHRY and SYGVKD. This CDR3 reads CAIQTGPGTGELFF. The CDR3 nucleotides read TGTGCCATTCAGACAGGGCCGGGCACCGGGGAGCTGTTTTTT.

This clone was seen once. This sequence joins TRBV6-1 and TRBJ2-2, with 7 bases identical to TRBD1. The trim removed 0 bases at V and 4 bases at J, leaving 5 bases unmatched. The CDR3 is 16 residues long. The germline V gene has CDR1 MNHNS and CDR2 SASEGT. CDR3 amino acids: CASSEARGRGTGELFF. The CDR3 nucleotides are TGTGCCAGCAGTGAAGCGAGGGGGCGAGGCACCGGGGAGCTGTTTTTT.

The V gene is TRBV7-2, the J gene TRBJ2-2; perhaps TRBD1 as D (6 bases). CDR1 SGHTA and CDR2 FQGNSA come from the germline V gene. The CDR3 has 15 residues. The V end was cut by 6 bases, the J end by 1 base, with 12 bases between. DNA for the CDR3: TGTGCCAGCAGTCCTCAGGGGCTGAACACCGGGGAGCTGTTTTTT. This gives the protein CASSPQGLNTGELFF.

V is TRBV2 and J is TRBJ2-2; TRBD1 might be the D (6 bases). The length of the CDR3 is 15 residues. CDR1 is SNHLY and CDR2 is FYNNEI in the germline V gene. V lost 3 bases and J lost 2, with 10 bases in between. The chain's CDR3 is CASSDNRANTGELFF. The CDR3 DNA is TGTGCCAGCAGTGACAACAGGGCCAACACCGGGGAGCTGTTTTTT.

Note on this clone: Other DNA sequences in this sample translate to the same CDR3. The chain employs TRBV5-1 and TRBJ2-5; 8 bases agree with TRBD1. From germline, CDR1 is SGHRS and CDR2 YFSETQ. With 2 bases clipped from V and 2 bases from J, the junction kept 5 bases outside the gene matches. This CDR3 has 15 amino acids. CDR3 coding DNA: TGCGCCAGCAGCTTCACAGGGGGACCACAAGAGACCCAGTACTTC. Amino acids: CASSFTGGPQETQYF.

V and J are TRBV9 and TRBJ2-2, with TRBD1 identical over 10 bases. The J segment lost 5 bases and the V segment lost 3 bases, leaving 10 bases of the junction unmatched. CDR3 size: 17 residues. Germline CDR1 is SGDLS and CDR2 is YYNGEE. The CDR3 spells CASSEYPGQGITGELFF. The CDR3 region has the DNA TGTGCCAGCAGCGAGTACCCGGGACAGGGGATTACCGGGGAGCTGTTTTTT. The full variable domain, with the rest looked up from reference TRBV9 and TRBJ2-2, is DSGVTQTPKHLITATGQRVTLRCSPRSGDLSVYWYQQSLDQGLQFLIQYYNGEERAKGNILERFSAQQFPDLHSELNLSSLELGDSALYFCASSEYPGQGITGELFFGEGSRLTVL.

The chain combines TRBV4-3 with TRBJ2-2; D possibly corresponds to TRBD2 (5 bases). Germline V gene data show CDR1 as LGHNA and CDR2 as YSLEER. V dropped 0 bases and J dropped 5 bases, with 19 bases sitting between them. This CDR3 has 18 residues. The CDR3 coding sequence is TGCGCCAGCAGCCAAGATTGGGGTTTTAAATCGGGGACCGGGGAGCTGTTTTTT. Translated: CASSQDWGFKSGTGELFF.